This T cell receptor (beta chain) derives from a study of naive and memory T cell subsets listed by TCRdb under 2017. For the study in its entirety: In the figure summarizing the skin biopsy and whole blood samples, 10 or so blood donors, 7 tuberculin skin test biopsies and 3 saline control biopsies were reported. Usually PCR2 was run as a SYBR Green qPCR and stopped at a set threshold, although low-input samples could use end-point PCR (approximately 6 cycles) instead.

The library came from 5' RACE. The ligated cDNA was amplified by four rounds of PCR, in which nested alpha and beta constant region primers were used together with the SP2 primer. For the blood and skin samples, reverse transcription of TCR RNA was done with SuperScript IV along with alpha and beta constant region primers. An oligonucleotide carrying the Illumina SP2 primer and a UMI was ligated to the cDNA 3' end using T4 RNA ligase 1. The 12-nucleotide UMI consisted of two random hexamers with an eight-base spacer between the hexamers to prevent hairpin formation. From the second PCR onward, the TCR alpha and beta chain libraries were handled separately, and dual indexing was used for multiplexing. After pooling, the indexed libraries were analyzed by capillary electrophoresis and sequenced on either an Illumina MiSeq or NextSeq. To boost base diversity and improve cluster recognition, PhiX DNA at about 4.5-8% was spiked into the libraries. In the source study's methods: Demultiplexor pulled UMIs out of read 2, joined the UMIs with the TCR sequence from read 1, and separated reads according to sample indices. V and J genes and V-J junctions were identified by Decombinator, which gave every TCR a five-part identifier that included V and J deletions. Collapsinator used UMIs to correct sequencing errors and PCR amplification heterogeneity, producing a UMI-based abundance for each TCR. CDR3Translator turned identifiers into nucleotide sequence, translated that sequence into amino acids, and pulled out CDR3 regions based on terminal motifs. After normalization to the amount of input RNA, the error-corrected alpha and beta TCR counts from blood and from skin were compared. TCRdb redid the processing of the public reads, applying fastp at Q25 and MiXCR, and retained in-frame beta chains. Every CDR3 protein is listed once, alongside the most common genes and DNA of its rows. The V and J calls were not made by the authors but by TCRdb's processing. The sample table contains tens of thousands of distinct CDR3 sequences; only one count was recorded for 6.5% to 9% of them. 15% to 20% of the sample is in the top ten clones.

The germline V gene (reference sequence) sets CDR1 to DFQATT and CDR2 to SNEGSKA. The CDR3 runs 15 residues from the cysteine to the phenylalanine. Just CDR3 DNA is preserved here, 45 bases in frame from base 1. Trimming takes 6 bases from V and 2 bases from J, and the germline ends sit 20 bases apart. This clonotype was counted only a few times. Its antigen has not been determined. No base quality information exists; no much larger clone differs at one position. The study described a robust, sensitive protocol for amplifying, sequencing and analyzing TCRs, using 3' ligation of a UMI-containing oligonucleotide to TCR cDNA. For whole blood analysis, over 2 ml of peripheral blood was collected from healthy adult volunteers into Tempus tubes, and RNA was extracted following the manufacturer's instructions. Total RNA was treated with RQ1 DNase, without cell sorting, prior to reverse transcription, with an input of roughly 1 to 1000 ng being targeted. To check how robust the pipeline was in samples where T cells make up a minority population, libraries were built from skin biopsies and whole blood.

Overall results and qualifications from the work: The potential sensitivity of the RNA-based method to TCR transcript changes with T cell activation and differentiation was acknowledged.

Recombination joined TRBV20-1 with TRBJ2-7; a tentative D match to TRBD1 spans 5 bases. The origin of this receptor is a female donor in good health. The CDR3 protein is CSAPPRGRAAYEQYF. The DNA sequence is given as TGCAGTGCCCCCCCTAGGGGCAGGGCGGCCTACGAGCAGTACTTC.